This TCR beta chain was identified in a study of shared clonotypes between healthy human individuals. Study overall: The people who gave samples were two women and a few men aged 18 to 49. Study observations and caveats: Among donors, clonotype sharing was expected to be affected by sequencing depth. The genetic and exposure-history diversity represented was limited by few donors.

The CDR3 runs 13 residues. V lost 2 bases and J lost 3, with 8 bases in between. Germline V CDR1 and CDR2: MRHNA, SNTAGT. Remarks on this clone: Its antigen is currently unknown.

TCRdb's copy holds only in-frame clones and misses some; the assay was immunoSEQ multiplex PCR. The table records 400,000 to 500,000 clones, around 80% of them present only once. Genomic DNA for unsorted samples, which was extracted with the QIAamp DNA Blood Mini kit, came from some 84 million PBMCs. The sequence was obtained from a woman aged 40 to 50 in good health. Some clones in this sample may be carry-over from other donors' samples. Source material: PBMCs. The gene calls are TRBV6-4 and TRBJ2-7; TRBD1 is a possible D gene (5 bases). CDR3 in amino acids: CASSDVRVYEQYF. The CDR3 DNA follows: TGTGCCAGCAGTGACGTCAGGGTCTACGAGCAGTACTTC.